These T cell receptor beta chains were read from a single sample in a study of T cells expressing NK-cell markers. TCRdb re-called the 5' RACE reads and shows each CDR3 protein once, DNA omitted. The data include 300,000 to 450,000 distinct CDR3 sequences; the top ten clones carry around 4.9%. What was sequenced was blood T cells: a sorted CD56 or NKG2C T cell subset, CD4+ or CD8+ T cells, or bulk PBMC T cells (not recorded which). The source is a man between 18 and 69 years old in good health. Each CDR3 is given with its conserved first and last residue.

V gene,J gene,CDR3 protein
TRBV6-6,TRBJ1-6,CASTGPTRTPLHF
TRBV20-1,TRBJ2-7,CRPQGINEQYF
TRBV11-1,TRBJ1-1,CASSSNQGAYTEAFF
TRBV15,TRBJ1-2,CATSRDLHRQIKDGYTF
TRBV7-9,TRBJ1-1,CASSPAQGLETEAFF
TRBV7-2,TRBJ2-4,CASSKPAGGGGIQYF
TRBV5-1,TRBJ1-2,CASTLDRDYGYTF
TRBV3-1,TRBJ1-1,CASSQFASRGTEAFF
TRBV6-2/TRBV6-3,TRBJ2-5,CASSSPGRQETQYF
TRBV21-1,TRBJ2-5,CASSKGTGGWVGTQYF
TRBV19,TRBJ2-6,CASTRQPGSGANVLTF
TRBV6-1,TRBJ2-7,CASRVRGGSYEQYF
TRBV5-1,TRBJ1-2,CASSRGAPPDGYTF
TRBV11-2,TRBJ1-6,CASSLRDGSPLHF
TRBV5-1,TRBJ2-5,CASSFVAGEIQETQYF
TRBV12-3/TRBV12-4,TRBJ2-2,CASTRDRVITGELFF
TRBV4-1,TRBJ2-7,CASSPYRLALSVEQYF
TRBV6-5,TRBJ2-7,CASSSARGRQYEQYF
TRBV7-6,TRBJ1-1,CASSPRQGWNTEAFF
TRBV2,TRBJ1-3,CASSAPPSDRGRGNTIYF
TRBV6-2/TRBV6-3,TRBJ1-1,CASSTTGMIAFF
TRBV7-2,TRBJ2-2,CASSLVTSVPGELFF
TRBV19,TRBJ2-3,CASGRDSGTQYF
TRBV14,TRBJ2-3,CASSRAGGGLYTQYF
TRBV27,TRBJ1-5,CATGRGQHSNQPQHF
TRBV27,TRBJ2-1,CASSPASGGANEQFF
TRBV12-3/TRBV12-4,TRBJ2-1,CASSPRTGAVDEQFF
TRBV2,TRBJ2-1,CASRRVSEQFF
TRBV10-3,TRBJ2-5,CAISEPAGAIGTQYF
TRBV20-1,TRBJ1-6,CSARTARGPHSPLHF
TRBV6-1,TRBJ2-3,CASPPPPQAGGTDTQYF
TRBV18,TRBJ2-6,CASSGIPGLSSGANVLTF
TRBV5-1,TRBJ1-6,CASSLRVPEYNSPLHF
TRBV2,TRBJ2-7,CASSEAARESSYEQYF